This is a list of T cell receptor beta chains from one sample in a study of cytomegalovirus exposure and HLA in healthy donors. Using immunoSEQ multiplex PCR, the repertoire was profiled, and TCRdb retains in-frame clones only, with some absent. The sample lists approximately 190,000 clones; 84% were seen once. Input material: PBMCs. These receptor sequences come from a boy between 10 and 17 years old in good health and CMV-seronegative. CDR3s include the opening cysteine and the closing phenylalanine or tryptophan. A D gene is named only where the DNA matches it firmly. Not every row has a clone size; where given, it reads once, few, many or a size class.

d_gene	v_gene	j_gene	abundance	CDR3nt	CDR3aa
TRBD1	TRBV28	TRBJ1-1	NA	TGTGCCAGCACCCGGGGACAGGGGGCTTTGTTTCTCCATAGAGTTGGGACTGAAGCTTTCTTT	CASTRGQGALFLHRVGTEAFF
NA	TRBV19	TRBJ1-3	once	TGTGCCAGTATTCCTCGACCCCTTACGGGGAACACCATATATTTT	CASIPRPLTGNTIYF
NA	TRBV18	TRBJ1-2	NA	TGTGCCAGCTCTCCGCTTGTCCCGGGACAAGGGACTAACTATGGCTACACCTTC	CASSPLVPGQGTNYGYTF
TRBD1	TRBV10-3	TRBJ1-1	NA	TGTGCCACAACCGGGACAGGGGATTCTAACACTGAAGCTTTCTTT	CATTGTGDSNTEAFF
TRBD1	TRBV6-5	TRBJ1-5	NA	TGTGCCAGCAGTTACGGGACAGGGAGGAATCAGCCCCAGCATTTT	CASSYGTGRNQPQHF
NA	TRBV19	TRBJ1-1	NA	TGTGCCAGTATAGTCGGAGGCGGGGGCCTTAACACTGAAGCTTTCTTT	CASIVGGGGLNTEAFF
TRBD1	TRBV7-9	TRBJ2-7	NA	TGTGCCAGCAGTATCTTGCAGGGGGCCTACGAGCAGTACTTC	CASSILQGAYEQYF
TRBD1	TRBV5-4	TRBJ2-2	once	TGTGCCAGCAGCTCGGACAGGGGCACCGGGGAGCTGTTTTTT	CASSSDRGTGELFF
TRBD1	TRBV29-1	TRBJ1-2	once	TGCAGCGTTGGGCAGGGGGCGACCTATGGCTACACCTTC	CSVGQGATYGYTF
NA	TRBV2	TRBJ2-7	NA	TGTGCCAGCGGAGGACTATCCTACGAGCAGTACTTC	CASGGLSYEQYF
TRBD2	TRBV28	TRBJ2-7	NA	TGTGCCAGCAGCTTCCCATTGGGGCGGGGGACCTACGAGCAGTACTTC	CASSFPLGRGTYEQYF
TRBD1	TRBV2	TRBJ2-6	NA	TGTGCCAGCAGTGAAGGGAGACAGGGGTTCTCTGGGGCCAACGTCCTGACTTTC	CASSEGRQGFSGANVLTF
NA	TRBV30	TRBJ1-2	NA	TGTGCCTGGATTGCATTCCCCGGGGATGGCTACACCTTC	CAWIAFPGDGYTF
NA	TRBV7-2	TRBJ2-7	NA	TGTGCCAGCAGCCCCCGGCCAGGCTTCTCCTACGAGCAGTACTTC	CASSPRPGFSYEQYF
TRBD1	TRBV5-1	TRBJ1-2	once	TGCGCCAGCAGCTGGTCCGGGACAGGGTACGGCTATGGCTACACCTTC	CASSWSGTGYGYGYTF
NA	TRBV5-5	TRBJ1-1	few	TGTGCCAGCACTAATGGGGGGGGAGCTGAAGCTTTCTTT	CASTNGGGAEAFF
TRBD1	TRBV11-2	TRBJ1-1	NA	TGTGCCAGCAGCTTGACAGGGGGAGGCACTGAAGCTTTCTTT	CASSLTGGGTEAFF
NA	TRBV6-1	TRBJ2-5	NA	TGTGCCAGCAGCGAACGGGACACCTATGCTCCAGAGACCCAGTACTTC	CASSERDTYAPETQYF